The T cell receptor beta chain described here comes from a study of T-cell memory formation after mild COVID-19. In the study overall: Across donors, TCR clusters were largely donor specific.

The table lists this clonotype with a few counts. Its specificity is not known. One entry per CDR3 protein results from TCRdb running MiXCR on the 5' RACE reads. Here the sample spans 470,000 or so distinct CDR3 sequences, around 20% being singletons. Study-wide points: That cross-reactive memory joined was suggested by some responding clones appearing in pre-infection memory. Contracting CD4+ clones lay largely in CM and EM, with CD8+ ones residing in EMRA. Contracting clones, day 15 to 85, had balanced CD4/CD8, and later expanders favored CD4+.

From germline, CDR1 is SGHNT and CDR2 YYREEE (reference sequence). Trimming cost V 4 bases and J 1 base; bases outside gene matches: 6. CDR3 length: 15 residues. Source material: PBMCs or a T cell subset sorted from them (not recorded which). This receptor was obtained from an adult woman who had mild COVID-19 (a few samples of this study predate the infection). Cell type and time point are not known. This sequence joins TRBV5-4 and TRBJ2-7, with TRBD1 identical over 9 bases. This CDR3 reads CASSPTGTGSYEQYF. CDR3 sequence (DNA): TGTGCCAGCAGCCCCACCGGGACAGGGTCCTACGAGCAGTACTTC. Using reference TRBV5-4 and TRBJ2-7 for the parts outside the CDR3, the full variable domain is ETGVTQSPTHLIKTRGQQVTLRCSSQSGHNTVSWYQQALGQGPQFIFQYYREEENGRGNFPPRFSGLQFPNYSSELNVNALELDDSALYLCASSPTGTGSYEQYFGPGTRLTVT.